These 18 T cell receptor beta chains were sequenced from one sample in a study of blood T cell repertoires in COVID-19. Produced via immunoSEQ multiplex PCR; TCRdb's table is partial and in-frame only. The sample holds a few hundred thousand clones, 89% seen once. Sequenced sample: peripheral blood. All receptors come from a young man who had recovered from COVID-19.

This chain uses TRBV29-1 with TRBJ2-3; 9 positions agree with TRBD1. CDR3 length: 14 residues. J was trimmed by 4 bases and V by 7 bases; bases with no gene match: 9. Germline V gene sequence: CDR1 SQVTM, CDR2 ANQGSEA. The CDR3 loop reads CSATDRGSADTQYF. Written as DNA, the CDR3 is TGCAGCGCTACGGACAGGGGCAGCGCAGATACGCAGTATTTT.

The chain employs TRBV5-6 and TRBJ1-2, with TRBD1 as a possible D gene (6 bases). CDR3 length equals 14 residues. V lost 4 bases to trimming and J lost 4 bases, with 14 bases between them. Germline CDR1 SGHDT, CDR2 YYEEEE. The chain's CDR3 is CASSEDSAPYGYTF. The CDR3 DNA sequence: TGTGCCAGCAGCGAGGACAGTGCACCCTATGGCTACACCTTC.

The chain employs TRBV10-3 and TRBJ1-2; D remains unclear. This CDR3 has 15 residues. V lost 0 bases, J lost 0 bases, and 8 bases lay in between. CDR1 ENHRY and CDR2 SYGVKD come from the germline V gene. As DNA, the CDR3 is TGTGCCATCAGTGAGTCTGTGGCGGCTAACTATGGCTACACCTTC. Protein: CAISESVAANYGYTF.

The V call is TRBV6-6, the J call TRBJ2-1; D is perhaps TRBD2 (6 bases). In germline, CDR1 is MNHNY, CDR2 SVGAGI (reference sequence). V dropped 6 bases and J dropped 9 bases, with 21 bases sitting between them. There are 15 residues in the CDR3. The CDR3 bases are TGTGCCAGCAGACCCGGGACTGCCGGACCTAGTGAGCAGTTCTTC. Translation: CASRPGTAGPSEQFF.

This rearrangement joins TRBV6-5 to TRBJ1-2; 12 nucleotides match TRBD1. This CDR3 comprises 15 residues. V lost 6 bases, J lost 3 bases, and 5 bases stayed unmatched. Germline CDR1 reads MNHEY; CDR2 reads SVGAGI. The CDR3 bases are TGTGCCAGCAGAGGGACAGGGGGCAGCGACTATGGCTACACCTTC. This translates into CASRGTGGSDYGYTF.

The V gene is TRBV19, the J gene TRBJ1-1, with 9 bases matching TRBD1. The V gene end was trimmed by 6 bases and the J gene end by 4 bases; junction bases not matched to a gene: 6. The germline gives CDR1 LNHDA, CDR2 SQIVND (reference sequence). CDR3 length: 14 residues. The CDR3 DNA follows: TGTGCCAGTAGGCGACGGGACAGGGTCACTGAAGCTTTCTTT. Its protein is CASRRRDRVTEAFF.

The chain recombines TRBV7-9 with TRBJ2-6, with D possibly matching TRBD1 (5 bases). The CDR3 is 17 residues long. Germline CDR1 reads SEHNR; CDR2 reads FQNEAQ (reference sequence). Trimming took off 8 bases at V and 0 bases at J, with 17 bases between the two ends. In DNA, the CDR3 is TGTGCCAGCCTTTGGAGACAGACCATCTCTGGGGCCAACGTCCTGACTTTC. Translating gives CASLWRQTISGANVLTF.

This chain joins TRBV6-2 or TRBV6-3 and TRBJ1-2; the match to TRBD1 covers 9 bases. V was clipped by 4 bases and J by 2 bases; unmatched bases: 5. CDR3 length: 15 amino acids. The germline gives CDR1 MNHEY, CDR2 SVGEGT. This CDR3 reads CASSSYRGLNYGYTF. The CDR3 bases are TGTGCCAGCAGTTCCTACAGGGGGCTGAACTATGGCTACACCTTC.

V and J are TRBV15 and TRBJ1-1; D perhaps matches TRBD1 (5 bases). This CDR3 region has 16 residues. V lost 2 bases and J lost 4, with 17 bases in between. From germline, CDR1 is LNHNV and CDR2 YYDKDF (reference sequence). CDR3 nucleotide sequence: TGTGCCACCAGCAGAACCGGTGACAGACGCGTCACTGAAGCTTTCTTT. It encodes CATSRTGDRRVTEAFF. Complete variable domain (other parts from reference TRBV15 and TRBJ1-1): DAMVIQNPRYQVTQFGKPVTLSCSQTLNHNVMYWYQQKSSQAPKLLFHYYDKDFNNEADTPDNFQSRRPNTSFCFLDIRSPGLGDTAMYLCATSRTGDRRVTEAFFGQGTRLTVV.

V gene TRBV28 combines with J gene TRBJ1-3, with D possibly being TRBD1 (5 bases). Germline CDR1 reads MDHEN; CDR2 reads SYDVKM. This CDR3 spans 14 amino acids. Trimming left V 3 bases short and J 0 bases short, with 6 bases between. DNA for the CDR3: TGTGCCAGCAGTTTGGGGGGCTCTGGAAACACCATATATTTT. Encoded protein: CASSLGGSGNTIYF. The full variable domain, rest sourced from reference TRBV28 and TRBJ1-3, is DVKVTQSSRYLVKRTGEKVFLECVQDMDHENMFWYRQDPGLGLRLIYFSYDVKMKEKGDIPEGYSVSREKKERFSLILESASTNQTSMYLCASSLGGSGNTIYFGEGSWLTVV.

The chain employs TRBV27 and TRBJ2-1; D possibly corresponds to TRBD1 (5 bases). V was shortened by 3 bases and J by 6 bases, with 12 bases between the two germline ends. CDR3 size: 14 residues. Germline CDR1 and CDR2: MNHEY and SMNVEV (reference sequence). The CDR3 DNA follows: TGTGCCAGCAGTTTCGCAGGGATAATCAATGAGCAGTTCTTC. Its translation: CASSFAGIINEQFF.

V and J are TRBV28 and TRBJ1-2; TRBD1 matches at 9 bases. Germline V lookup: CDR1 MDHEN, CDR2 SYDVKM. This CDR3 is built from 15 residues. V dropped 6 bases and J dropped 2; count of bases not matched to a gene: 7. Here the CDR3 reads CASRDRDRVNYGYTF. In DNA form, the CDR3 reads TGTGCCAGCAGGGACCGGGACAGGGTAAACTATGGCTACACCTTC.

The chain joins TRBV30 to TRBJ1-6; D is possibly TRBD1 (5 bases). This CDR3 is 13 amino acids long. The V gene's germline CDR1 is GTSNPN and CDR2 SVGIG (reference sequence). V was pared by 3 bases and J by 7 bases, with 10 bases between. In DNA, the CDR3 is TGTGCCTGGAGCTTCCAGGGAAATTCACCCCTCCACTTT. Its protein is CAWSFQGNSPLHF.

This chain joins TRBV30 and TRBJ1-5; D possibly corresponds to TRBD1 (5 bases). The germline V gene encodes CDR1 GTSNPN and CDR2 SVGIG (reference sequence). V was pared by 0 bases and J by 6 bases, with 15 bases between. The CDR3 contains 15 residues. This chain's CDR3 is CAWSVGDLRGQPQHF. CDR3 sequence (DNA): TGTGCCTGGAGTGTAGGGGACTTAAGGGGTCAGCCCCAGCATTTT.

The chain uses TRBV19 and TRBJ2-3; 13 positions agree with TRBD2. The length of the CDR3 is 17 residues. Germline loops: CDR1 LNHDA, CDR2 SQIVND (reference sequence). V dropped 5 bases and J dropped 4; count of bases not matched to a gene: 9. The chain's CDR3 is CASSPELAGGWADTQYF. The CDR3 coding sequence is TGTGCCAGTAGTCCAGAACTAGCGGGAGGGTGGGCAGATACGCAGTATTTT.

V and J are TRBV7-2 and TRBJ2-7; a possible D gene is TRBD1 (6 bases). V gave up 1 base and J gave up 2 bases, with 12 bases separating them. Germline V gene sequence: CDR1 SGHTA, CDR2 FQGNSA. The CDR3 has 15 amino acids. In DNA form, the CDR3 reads TGTGCCAGCAGCTTAGGGGACAACCCTACCTACGAGCAGTACTTC. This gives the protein CASSLGDNPTYEQYF. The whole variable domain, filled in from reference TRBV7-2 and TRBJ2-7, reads GAGVSQSPSNKVTEKGKDVELRCDPISGHTALYWYRQSLGQGLEFLIYFQGNSAPDKSGLPSDRFSAERTGGSVSTLTIQRTQQEDSAVYLCASSLGDNPTYEQYFGPGTRLTVT.

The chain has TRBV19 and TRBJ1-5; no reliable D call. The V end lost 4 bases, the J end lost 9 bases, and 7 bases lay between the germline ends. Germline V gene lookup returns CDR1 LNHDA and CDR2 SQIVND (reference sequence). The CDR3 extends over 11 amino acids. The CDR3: CASSTPGPQHF. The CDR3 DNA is TGTGCCAGTAGTACCCCGGGGCCCCAGCATTTT.

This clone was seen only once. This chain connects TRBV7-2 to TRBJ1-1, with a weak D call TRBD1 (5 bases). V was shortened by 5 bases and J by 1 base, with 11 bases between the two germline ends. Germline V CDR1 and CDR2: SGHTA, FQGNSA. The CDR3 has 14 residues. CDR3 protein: CASSIRRGNTEAFF. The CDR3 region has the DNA TGTGCCAGCAGCATCAGGAGGGGGAACACTGAAGCTTTCTTT.